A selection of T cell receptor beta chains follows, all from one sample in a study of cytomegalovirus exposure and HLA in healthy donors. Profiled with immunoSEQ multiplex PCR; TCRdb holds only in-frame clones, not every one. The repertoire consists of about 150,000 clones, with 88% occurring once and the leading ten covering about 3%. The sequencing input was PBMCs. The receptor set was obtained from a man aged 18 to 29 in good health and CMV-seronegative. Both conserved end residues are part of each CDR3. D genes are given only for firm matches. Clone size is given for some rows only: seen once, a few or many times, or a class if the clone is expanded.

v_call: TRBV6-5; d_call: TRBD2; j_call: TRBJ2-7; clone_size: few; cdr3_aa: CASSSLSGGTHEQYF; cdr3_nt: TGTGCCAGCAGCTCCCTTTCGGGAGGCACTCACGAGCAGTACTTC
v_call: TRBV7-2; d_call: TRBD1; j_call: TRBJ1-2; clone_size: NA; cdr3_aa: CASSTRDSDINYGYTF; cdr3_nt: TGTGCCAGCAGCACACGGGACAGCGATATTAACTATGGCTACACCTTC
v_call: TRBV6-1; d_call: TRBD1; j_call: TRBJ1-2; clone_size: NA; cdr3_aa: CASSAGTADNYGYTF; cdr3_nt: TGTGCCAGCAGTGCAGGGACAGCTGATAACTATGGCTACACCTTC
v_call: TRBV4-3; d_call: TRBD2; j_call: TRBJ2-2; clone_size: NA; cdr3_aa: CASSPRLAGGMNTGELFF; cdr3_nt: TGCGCCAGCAGCCCCCGACTAGCGGGAGGGATGAACACCGGGGAGCTGTTTTTT
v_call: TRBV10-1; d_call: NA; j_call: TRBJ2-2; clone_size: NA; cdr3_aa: CASRTGFATGELFF; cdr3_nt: TGCGCCAGCAGGACAGGATTTGCCACCGGGGAGCTGTTTTTT
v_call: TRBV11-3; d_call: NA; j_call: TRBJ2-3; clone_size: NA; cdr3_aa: CASSRGGDLDTQYF; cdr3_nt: TGTGCCAGCAGTAGAGGCGGGGACTTGGATACGCAGTATTTT
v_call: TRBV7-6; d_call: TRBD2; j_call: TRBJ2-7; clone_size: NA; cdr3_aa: CASSTGLAGGYEQYF; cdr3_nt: TGTGCCAGCAGCACGGGACTAGCGGGGGGCTACGAGCAGTACTTC
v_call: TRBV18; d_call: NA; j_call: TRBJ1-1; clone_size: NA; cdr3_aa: CASSPRGGTEAFF; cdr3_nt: TGTGCCAGCTCACCACGGGGAGGAACTGAAGCTTTCTTT
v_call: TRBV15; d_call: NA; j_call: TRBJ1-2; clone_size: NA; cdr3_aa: CATSRDLNNYGYTF; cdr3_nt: TGTGCCACCAGCAGAGATTTAAATAACTATGGCTACACCTTC
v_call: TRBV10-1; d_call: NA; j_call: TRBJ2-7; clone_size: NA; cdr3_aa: CASSESTMGWTAEEQYF; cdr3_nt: TGCGCCAGCAGTGAGTCGACGATGGGCTGGACAGCAGAGGAGCAGTACTTC
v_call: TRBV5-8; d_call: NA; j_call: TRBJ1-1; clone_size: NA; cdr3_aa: CASSLKLHAFF; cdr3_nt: TGTGCCAGCAGCTTGAAACTACACGCTTTCTTT
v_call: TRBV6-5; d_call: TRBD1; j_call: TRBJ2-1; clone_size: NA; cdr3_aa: CASSYSAGGMSEQFF; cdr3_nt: TGTGCCAGCAGTTACTCCGCAGGGGGTATGAGTGAGCAGTTCTTC
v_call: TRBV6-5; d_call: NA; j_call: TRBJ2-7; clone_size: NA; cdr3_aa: CASSYDRESTYEQYF; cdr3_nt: TGTGCCAGCAGTTACGATAGGGAGAGCACCTACGAGCAGTACTTC
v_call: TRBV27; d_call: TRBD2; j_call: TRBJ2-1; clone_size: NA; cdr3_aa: CASSLGLAGTNEQFF; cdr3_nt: TGTGCCAGCAGTTTGGGACTAGCGGGGACCAATGAGCAGTTCTTC
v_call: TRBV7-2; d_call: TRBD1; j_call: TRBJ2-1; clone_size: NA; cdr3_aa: CASSKTRQGYNEQFF; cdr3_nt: TGTGCCAGCAGCAAGACGAGACAGGGCTACAATGAGCAGTTCTTC
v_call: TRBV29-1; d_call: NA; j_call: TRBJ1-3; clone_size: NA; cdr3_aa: CSVDSPQNTIYF; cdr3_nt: TGCAGCGTTGATTCCCCCCAAAACACCATATATTTT
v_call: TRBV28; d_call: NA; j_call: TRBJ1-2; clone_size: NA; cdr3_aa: CASSGNRAGSNYGYTF; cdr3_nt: TGTGCCAGCAGCGGAAACAGGGCGGGTTCTAACTATGGCTACACCTTC
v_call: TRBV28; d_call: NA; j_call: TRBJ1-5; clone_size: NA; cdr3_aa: CASSLRDSRKWNQPQHF; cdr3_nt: TGTGCCAGCAGTTTACGGGACTCCCGAAAGTGGAATCAGCCCCAGCATTTT
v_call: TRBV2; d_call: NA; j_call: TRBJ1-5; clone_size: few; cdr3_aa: CPKSDRDSRISQPQHF; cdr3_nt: TGTCCCAAATCGGATCGGGACTCCCGTATCAGTCAGCCCCAGCATTTT
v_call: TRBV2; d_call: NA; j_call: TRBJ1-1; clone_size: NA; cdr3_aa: CASDGGGWDAFF; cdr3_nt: TGTGCCAGTGATGGGGGAGGGTGGGACGCTTTCTTT
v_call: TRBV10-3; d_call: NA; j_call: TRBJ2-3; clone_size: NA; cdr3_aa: CAITGGGGSSTDTQYF; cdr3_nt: TGTGCCATCACTGGCGGTGGAGGGTCTAGCACAGATACGCAGTATTTT
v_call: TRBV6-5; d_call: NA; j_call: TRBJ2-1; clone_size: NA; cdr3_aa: CASSYVGGKFF; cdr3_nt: TGTGCCAGCAGTTACGTCGGGGGTAAGTTCTTC
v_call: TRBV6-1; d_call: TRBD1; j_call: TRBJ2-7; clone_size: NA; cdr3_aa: CASRPKTGASYEQYF; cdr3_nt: TGTGCCAGCAGGCCTAAGACAGGGGCCAGCTACGAGCAGTACTTC
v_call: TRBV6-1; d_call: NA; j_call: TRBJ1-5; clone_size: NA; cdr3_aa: CASSEASNSRQPQHF; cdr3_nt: TGTGCCAGCAGTGAAGCGTCGAACAGTAGGCAGCCCCAGCATTTT
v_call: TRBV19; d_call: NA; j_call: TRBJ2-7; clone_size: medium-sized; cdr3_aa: CASSNRDGSYEQYF; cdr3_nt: TGTGCCAGTAGTAACAGGGACGGGTCCTACGAGCAGTACTTC
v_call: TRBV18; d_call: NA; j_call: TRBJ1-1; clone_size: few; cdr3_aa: CASSPPQQNTEAFF; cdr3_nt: TGTGCCAGCTCACCACCACAGCAGAACACTGAAGCTTTCTTT
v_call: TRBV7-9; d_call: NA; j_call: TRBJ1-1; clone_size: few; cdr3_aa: CASSGGDTEAFF; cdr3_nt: TGTGCCAGCAGCGGGGGGGACACTGAAGCTTTCTTT
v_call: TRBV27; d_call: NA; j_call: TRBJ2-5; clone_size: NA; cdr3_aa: CASKETKETQYF; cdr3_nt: TGTGCCAGTAAAGAGACTAAAGAGACCCAGTACTTC
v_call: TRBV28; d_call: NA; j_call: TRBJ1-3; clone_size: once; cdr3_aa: CASTPVASGNTIYF; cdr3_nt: TGTGCCAGCACCCCAGTAGCCTCTGGAAACACCATATATTTT
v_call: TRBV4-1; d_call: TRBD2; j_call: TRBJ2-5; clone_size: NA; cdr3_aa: CASSQDLLAGGETQYF; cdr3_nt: TGCGCCAGCAGCCAAGACTTGCTAGCGGGGGGAGAGACCCAGTACTTC
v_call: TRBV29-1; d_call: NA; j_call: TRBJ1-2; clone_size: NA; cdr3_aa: CSVVADRINYGYTF; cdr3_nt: TGCAGCGTTGTAGCCGACAGGATTAACTATGGCTACACCTTC
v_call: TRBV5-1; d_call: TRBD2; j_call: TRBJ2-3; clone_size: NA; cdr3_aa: CASSLGTSGGSTDTQYF; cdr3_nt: TGCGCCAGCAGCTTGGGGACTAGCGGGGGGAGCACAGATACGCAGTATTTT